The entry that follows covers one T cell receptor beta chain sequence. The data are from a study of patients and donors after allogeneic stem cell transplantation. This CDR3 is 14 amino acids long. The germline CDR1 and CDR2 sequences are SQVTM and ANQGSEA. The junction had 10 bases not matched to a gene; V was cut back by 3 bases and J by 11 bases. One entry per CDR3 protein results from TCRdb running MiXCR on the RT-PCR reads. This repertoire shows 70,000 or so distinct CDR3 sequences, about 25% found once; its top ten account for around a quarter. Sequenced: blood, either unsorted or a sorted T cell fraction (not recorded which). The chain couples TRBV29-1 to TRBJ1-6, with TRBD1 matching 7 bases. The source of this sequence is a human donor who was either an allogeneic HSCT recipient or a stem cell or donor lymphocyte infusion donor (not recorded which). It is not recorded whose cells these are; they may come from a transplant donor. CDR3 loop: CSVDLTGFLPPLHF. Here the CDR3 DNA reads TGCAGCGTTGACTTGACAGGGTTTTTACCACCCCTCCACTTT.